This is a list of T cell receptor beta chains from one sample in a study of T cell responses to AZD1222 COVID-19 vaccine. The method was immunoSEQ multiplex PCR; TCRdb's version includes in-frame clones alone and lacks a portion of them. Here the sample spans fewer than 150,000 clones, around nine tenths being singletons. Sample: peripheral blood, taken on day 0 of AZD1222 vaccination. The receptors shown here come from an adult in good health. The CDR3 runs from the conserved cysteine through the conserved F or W. The D gene is left open where the match is weak. Clone size is not always given. Where it is, it says once, few, many or a class for expanded clones.

TRBV7-2,TRBJ2-3,TRBD2,.,CASSFTSGSTDTQYF,TGTGCCAGCAGCTTTACTAGCGGTAGCACAGATACGCAGTATTTT
TRBV5-1,TRBJ1-1,TRBD1,.,CASSQGEGPGNTEAFF,TGCGCCAGCAGCCAGGGGGAGGGCCCCGGGAACACTGAAGCTTTCTTT
TRBV11-2,TRBJ2-1,.,once,CASSFPRGRMVSYNEQFF,TGTGCCAGCAGCTTCCCCCGGGGGAGAATGGTATCGTACAATGAGCAGTTCTTC
TRBV5-1,TRBJ1-2,.,.,CASSPSDSYGYTF,TGCGCCAGCAGCCCTTCGGACAGCTATGGCTACACCTTC
TRBV4-1,TRBJ2-3,TRBD2,.,CASRPIGGRNPDTQYF,TGCGCCAGCAGGCCCATAGGCGGGAGGAATCCAGATACGCAGTATTTT
TRBV3-1/TRBV3-2,TRBJ1-1,.,.,CASSQGGRGNTEAFF,TGTGCCAGCAGCCAAGGGGGGAGAGGGAACACTGAAGCTTTCTTT
TRBV4-2,TRBJ1-2,.,few,CASSQDGEAGGYTF,TGTGCCAGCAGCCAAGATGGGGAGGCGGGAGGCTACACCTTC
TRBV6-6,TRBJ1-1,TRBD1,.,CASSPRDRSFSSEAFF,TGTGCCAGCAGTCCCCGGGACAGGAGTTTTTCCAGTGAAGCTTTCTTT
TRBV4-2,TRBJ2-1,TRBD2,many,CASSQDSESGLAGYEQFF,TGTGCCAGCAGCCAAGATTCTGAATCCGGACTAGCCGGATATGAGCAGTTCTTC
TRBV7-9,TRBJ1-2,.,.,CASSLVSYGYTF,TGTGCCAGCAGCTTAGTCAGCTATGGCTACACCTTC
TRBV12-5,TRBJ2-1,TRBD1,.,CASRQGSSYNEQFF,TGTGCTAGTCGACAGGGGAGCTCCTACAATGAGCAGTTCTTC
TRBV5-4,TRBJ2-1,.,.,CASSLVEPVQYQFYNEQFF,TGTGCCAGCAGCTTGGTCGAACCAGTCCAATATCAATTCTACAATGAGCAGTTCTTC
TRBV18,TRBJ2-3,.,.,CASSPPVSDTQYF,TGTGCCAGCTCACCCCCCGTCTCAGATACGCAGTATTTT
TRBV6-2/TRBV6-3,TRBJ2-1,TRBD2,.,CASSGTRSNNEQFF,TGTGCCAGCAGCGGGACTAGGAGCAACAATGAGCAGTTCTTC
TRBV6-5,TRBJ1-4,TRBD1,once,CASSDSGTGREKLFF,TGTGCCAGCAGTGACTCCGGGACAGGGAGGGAAAAACTGTTTTTT
TRBV5-1,TRBJ2-3,.,.,CASSLDSFSPTDTQYF,TGCGCCAGCAGCTTGGACAGTTTCTCACCCACAGATACGCAGTATTTT
TRBV7-6,TRBJ2-2,TRBD2,.,CASSLHGTSGGRVFTGELFF,TGTGCCAGCAGCCTACACGGGACTAGCGGGGGCCGTGTCTTCACCGGGGAGCTGTTTTTT
TRBV6-5,TRBJ1-5,TRBD1,.,CASRQTGENQPQHF,TGTGCCAGCAGACAAACAGGGGAAAATCAGCCCCAGCATTTT
TRBV2,TRBJ2-3,TRBD1,.,CASSEGQGSDTQYF,TGTGCCAGCAGTGAAGGACAGGGGTCAGATACGCAGTATTTT
TRBV5-1,TRBJ1-1,.,once,CASSQDTNTEAFF,TGCGCCAGCAGCCAGGACACGAACACTGAAGCTTTCTTT
TRBV18,TRBJ1-1,.,few,CASSPPRNTEAFF,TGTGCCAGCTCACCCCCCCGAAACACTGAAGCTTTCTTT
TRBV7-9,TRBJ1-4,.,once,CASSRGEGEKLFF,TGTGCCAGCAGCCGGGGGGAGGGCGAAAAACTGTTTTTT
TRBV6-5,TRBJ2-7,.,once,CASLSALTYEQYF,TGTGCCAGTCTGTCCGCGCTAACCTACGAGCAGTACTTC
TRBV23-1,TRBJ1-4,.,.,CASSQSDRQTGKLFF,TGCGCCAGCAGTCAATCCGACAGACAGACGGGAAAACTGTTTTTT
TRBV5-5,TRBJ1-3,.,.,CASSFMGGNSGNTIYF,TGTGCCAGCAGCTTCATGGGGGGAAACTCTGGAAACACCATATATTTT
TRBV5-1,TRBJ1-6,.,.,CASSLEGSSYNSPLHF,TGCGCCAGCAGCTTGGAGGGCAGCTCCTATAATTCACCCCTCCACTTT
TRBV7-6,TRBJ2-5,.,once,CASGRAASGQETQYF,TGTGCCAGCGGAAGGGCAGCGAGCGGTCAAGAGACCCAGTACTTC
TRBV5-6,TRBJ1-4,.,few,CASSFQGFNEKLFF,TGTGCCAGCAGCTTTCAAGGGTTTAATGAAAAACTGTTTTTT
TRBV6-1,TRBJ1-6,.,.,CASSEGSSNSPLHF,TGTGCCAGCAGTGAGGGCAGTTCAAATTCACCCCTCCACTTT
TRBV5-1,TRBJ2-7,.,.,CASTADSNSYEQYF,TGCGCCAGCACCGCCGACTCAAACTCCTACGAGCAGTACTTC
TRBV7-3,TRBJ2-7,.,.,CASSPIPGVFYEQYF,TGTGCCAGCAGCCCCATACCGGGGGTCTTCTACGAGCAGTACTTC
TRBV19,TRBJ2-3,TRBD2,.,CASSPWTSGRSDTQYF,TGTGCCAGTAGTCCCTGGACTAGCGGGAGGTCAGATACGCAGTATTTT
TRBV19,TRBJ2-7,TRBD2,.,CASSIDASGAPYEQYF,TGTGCCAGTAGTATAGACGCTAGCGGGGCACCTTACGAGCAGTACTTC
TRBV10-3,TRBJ2-5,.,.,CAISEKTIQETQYF,TGTGCCATCAGTGAGAAAACCATCCAAGAGACCCAGTACTTC
TRBV24-1,TRBJ1-5,.,.,CATAPRGLSNQPQHF,TGTGCCACCGCCCCTCGGGGGTTGAGCAATCAGCCCCAGCATTTT
TRBV4-1,TRBJ2-3,.,once,CASSQGRAVGTDTQYF,TGCGCCAGCAGCCAAGGGCGGGCGGTCGGCACAGATACGCAGTATTTT
TRBV30,TRBJ2-3,TRBD1,once,CAWSSNPGTVRADTQYF,TGTGCCTGGAGTTCGAACCCCGGGACAGTCCGGGCAGATACGCAGTATTTT
TRBV30,TRBJ1-5,.,.,CAWSVLGSGQPQHF,TGTGCCTGGAGTGTACTAGGGTCGGGTCAGCCCCAGCATTTT
TRBV7-8,TRBJ1-6,TRBD1,once,CASSLAAGGSLHF,TGTGCCAGCAGCTTAGCCGCAGGGGGATCCCTCCACTTT
TRBV19,TRBJ2-1,.,.,CASSIGGRTPAQFF,TGTGCCAGTAGTATAGGGGGCCGGACTCCAGCGCAGTTCTTC
TRBV15,TRBJ1-5,.,.,CATAGHSNQPQHF,TGTGCCACCGCGGGGCATAGCAATCAGCCCCAGCATTTT
TRBV12-3/TRBV12-4,TRBJ2-3,.,.,CASSLLTTDTQYF,TGTGCCAGCAGTTTGTTAACCACAGATACGCAGTATTTT